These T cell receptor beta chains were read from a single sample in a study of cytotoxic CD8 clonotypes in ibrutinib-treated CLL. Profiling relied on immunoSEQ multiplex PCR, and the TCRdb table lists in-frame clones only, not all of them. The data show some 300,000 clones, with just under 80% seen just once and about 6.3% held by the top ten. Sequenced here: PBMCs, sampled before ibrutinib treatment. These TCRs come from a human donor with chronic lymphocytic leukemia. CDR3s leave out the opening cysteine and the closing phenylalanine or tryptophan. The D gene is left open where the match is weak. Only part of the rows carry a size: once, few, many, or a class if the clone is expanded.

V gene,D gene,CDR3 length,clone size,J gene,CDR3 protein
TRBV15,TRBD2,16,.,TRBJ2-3,ATSRGFRSGTSTDTQY
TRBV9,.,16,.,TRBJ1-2,ASSPPTAGRSVNYGYT
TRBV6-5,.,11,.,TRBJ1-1,ASSYNRNTEAF
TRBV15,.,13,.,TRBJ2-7,ATSRSPGIFVEQY
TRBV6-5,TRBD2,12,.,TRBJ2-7,ASRIAGGPREQY
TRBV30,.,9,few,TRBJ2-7,AWSPQGGQY
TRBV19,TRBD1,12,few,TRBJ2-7,ASSIRTGHYEQY
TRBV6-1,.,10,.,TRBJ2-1,ATQPTRNEQF
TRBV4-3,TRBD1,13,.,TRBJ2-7,ASSLGQGGYYEQY
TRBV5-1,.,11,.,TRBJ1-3,ASSPEARNTIY
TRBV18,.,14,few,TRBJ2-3,ASSPAGGQSTDTQY
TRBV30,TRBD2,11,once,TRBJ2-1,AWVSGSYNEQF
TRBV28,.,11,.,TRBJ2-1,ASSLRTPNEQF
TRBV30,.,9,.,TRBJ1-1,AVRWATEAF
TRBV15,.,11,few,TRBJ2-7,ATSRDPAWEQY
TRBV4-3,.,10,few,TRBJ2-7,ASSVRGEQQY
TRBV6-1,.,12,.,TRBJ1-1,ASSERERNTEAF
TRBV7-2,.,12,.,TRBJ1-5,ASSLVGFGQPQH
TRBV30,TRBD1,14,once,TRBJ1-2,AWETGGQGVSYGYT
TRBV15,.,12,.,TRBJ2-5,ATSSSQALETQY
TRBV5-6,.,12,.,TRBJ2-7,ASSFGRPTYEQY
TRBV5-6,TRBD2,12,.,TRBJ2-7,ASSLIAGTYEQY
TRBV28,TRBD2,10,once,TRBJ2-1,ASSQLASEQF
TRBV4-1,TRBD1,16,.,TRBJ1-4,ASSQDPDRAKGNEKLF
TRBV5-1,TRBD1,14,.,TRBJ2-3,ASTPPLQGAADTQY
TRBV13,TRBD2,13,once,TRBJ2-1,ASSLGLAGDFEQF
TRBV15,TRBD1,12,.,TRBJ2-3,ATLDRGHTDTQY
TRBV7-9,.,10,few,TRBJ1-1,ASSPSNTEAF
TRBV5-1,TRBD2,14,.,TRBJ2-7,ASSTLLAGNSYEQY
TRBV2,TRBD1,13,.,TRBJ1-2,ASKPGQGAGYGYT
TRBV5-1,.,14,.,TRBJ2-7,ASSLDNPGHSYEQY
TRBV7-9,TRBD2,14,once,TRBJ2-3,ASSVGGGGSTDTQY
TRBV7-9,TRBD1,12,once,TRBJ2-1,AINWDRMYNEQF
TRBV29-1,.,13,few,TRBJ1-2,STQNSGGGGYGYT
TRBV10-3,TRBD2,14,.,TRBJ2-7,AISERLAADTYEQY
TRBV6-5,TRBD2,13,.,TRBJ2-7,ASSYGFSGSDEQY
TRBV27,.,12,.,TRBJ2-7,ASSLSRLSYEQY
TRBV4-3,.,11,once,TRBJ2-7,ASSQALAAEQY
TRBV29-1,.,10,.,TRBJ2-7,SVGTPAYEQY
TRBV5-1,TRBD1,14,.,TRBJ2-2,ASSAPGTGGTGELF
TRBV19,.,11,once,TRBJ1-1,ASTTTRDTEAF
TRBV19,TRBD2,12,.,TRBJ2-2,ASSMYGGSGELF
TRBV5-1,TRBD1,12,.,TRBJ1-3,ASSTGTDGNTIY
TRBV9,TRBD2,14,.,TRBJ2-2,ASSSGLAGVTGELF
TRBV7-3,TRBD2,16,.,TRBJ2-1,ASSSPWGASGKNNEQF
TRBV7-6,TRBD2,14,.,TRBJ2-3,ASSSGTSGGLGTQY
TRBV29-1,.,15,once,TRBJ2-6,SVEDRGPLSGANVLT
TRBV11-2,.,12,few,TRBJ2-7,ASSLDRASYEQY
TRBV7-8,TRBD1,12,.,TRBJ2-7,ASSLAGTGYEQY
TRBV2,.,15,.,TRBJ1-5,ASSENPGYYSNQPQH
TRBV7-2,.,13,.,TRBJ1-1,ASSLLQGMNTEAF
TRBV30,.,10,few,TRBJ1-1,ASSRDGYEAF
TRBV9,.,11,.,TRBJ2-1,ASSVALADEQF
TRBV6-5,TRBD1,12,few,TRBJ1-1,ASIRGTADTEAF
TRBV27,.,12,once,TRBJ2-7,ASSYSQGVYEQY
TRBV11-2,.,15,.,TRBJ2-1,ASSQGRGRSSYNEQF
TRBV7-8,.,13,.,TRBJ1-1,ASSVGGRGNTEAF
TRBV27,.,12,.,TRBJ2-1,ASRTGSSYNEQF
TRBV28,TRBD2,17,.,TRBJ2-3,ASSPNGLAGGTSTDTQY
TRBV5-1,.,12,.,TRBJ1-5,ASSSEQSNQPQH